The rows below give T cell receptor beta chains drawn from one sample of a study of cytomegalovirus exposure and HLA in healthy donors. Produced via immunoSEQ multiplex PCR; TCRdb's table is partial and in-frame only. The data show about 190,000 clones, almost 75% seen once. Sequences were obtained from PBMCs. Receptors were obtained from a woman under 40 in good health and CMV-seropositive. Both conserved end residues are trimmed from each CDR3. The D gene is left open where the match is weak.

j_gene: TRBJ2-1; d_gene: TRBD2; v_gene: TRBV9; CDR3aa: ASSVAGGQNEQF
j_gene: TRBJ1-1; d_gene: -; v_gene: TRBV5-1; CDR3aa: ASRFGRDYTEAF
j_gene: TRBJ1-2; d_gene: TRBD1; v_gene: TRBV19; CDR3aa: ASSQGQAKNYGYT
j_gene: TRBJ2-2; d_gene: -; v_gene: TRBV7-9; CDR3aa: ASSFVLATGELF
j_gene: TRBJ2-7; d_gene: TRBD1; v_gene: TRBV6-6; CDR3aa: ASADRYNYEQY
j_gene: TRBJ2-2; d_gene: TRBD1; v_gene: TRBV27; CDR3aa: ASMRQGYGGELF
j_gene: TRBJ1-1; d_gene: TRBD1; v_gene: TRBV5-1; CDR3aa: ASSRGQPAPEAF
j_gene: TRBJ1-1; d_gene: TRBD1; v_gene: TRBV6-1; CDR3aa: ASRRDREYTEAF
j_gene: TRBJ2-7; d_gene: -; v_gene: TRBV6-5; CDR3aa: ASRTGFYEQY
j_gene: TRBJ2-3; d_gene: TRBD2; v_gene: TRBV9; CDR3aa: ASSVEAGTHTDTQY
j_gene: -; d_gene: TRBD1; v_gene: TRBV10-3; CDR3aa: AISESISGTGTYEQY
j_gene: TRBJ2-5; d_gene: TRBD1; v_gene: TRBV7-9; CDR3aa: ASSLAGTGVETQY
j_gene: -; d_gene: TRBD1; v_gene: TRBV5-6; CDR3aa: ASSFRDRDEQY
j_gene: TRBJ2-3; d_gene: -; v_gene: TRBV28; CDR3aa: ASTEVLRGADTQY
j_gene: TRBJ2-3; d_gene: TRBD2; v_gene: TRBV7-7; CDR3aa: ASSLGLGGSDTQY
j_gene: TRBJ2-2; d_gene: -; v_gene: TRBV6-1; CDR3aa: ASRLSNTGELF
j_gene: TRBJ2-7; d_gene: TRBD1; v_gene: TRBV5-8; CDR3aa: ASSSLPGQGASYEQY
j_gene: TRBJ2-3; d_gene: -; v_gene: TRBV11-2; CDR3aa: ASSSGTLLTDTQY
j_gene: TRBJ2-2; d_gene: TRBD2; v_gene: TRBV9; CDR3aa: ASSVERTRGTGELF
j_gene: TRBJ2-3; d_gene: -; v_gene: TRBV15; CDR3aa: ATSRDFPGVGDTQY
j_gene: TRBJ2-3; d_gene: -; v_gene: TRBV6-6; CDR3aa: ASSYSGDEVTDTQY